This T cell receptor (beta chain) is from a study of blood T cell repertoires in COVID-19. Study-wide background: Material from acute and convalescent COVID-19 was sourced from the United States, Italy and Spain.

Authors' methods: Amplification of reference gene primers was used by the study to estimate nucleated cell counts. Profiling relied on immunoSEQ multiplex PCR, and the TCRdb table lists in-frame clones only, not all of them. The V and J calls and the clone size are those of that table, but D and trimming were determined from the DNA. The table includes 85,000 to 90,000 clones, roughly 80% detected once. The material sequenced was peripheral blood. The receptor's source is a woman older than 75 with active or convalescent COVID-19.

CDR3 bases: TGTGCCAGCTCTTCCCGGACTAGCGGGAGGTTCAATGAGCAGTTCTTC. Its protein product is CASSSRTSGRFNEQFF. The chain employs TRBV18 and TRBJ2-1; 14 bases are a match to TRBD2. The germline V gene encodes CDR1 KGHSH and CDR2 LQKENI. The CDR3 length is 16 residues. The V gene end was trimmed by 6 bases and the J gene end by 6 bases; junction bases not matched to a gene: 7.